This T cell receptor beta chain was recovered during a study of T-cell memory formation after mild COVID-19. TCRdb reanalysed the 5' RACE reads using MiXCR and keeps one entry per CDR3 protein. The table includes roughly 340,000 distinct CDR3 sequences, more than 15% detected once. This CDR3 region has 14 residues. Trimming stripped 0 bases from V and 1 base from J, with 6 bases between. Germline loops: CDR1 SGHTA, CDR2 FQGNSA. The V gene is TRBV7-2, the J gene TRBJ1-1; no reliable D call. Source material: PBMCs or a T cell subset sorted from them (not recorded which). This TCR came from a man aged 18 to 29 who had mild COVID-19 (a few samples of this study predate the infection). Cell type and time point are not known. The CDR3: CASSLAWQNTEAFF. The CDR3 DNA reads TGTGCCAGCAGCTTAGCTTGGCAGAACACTGAAGCTTTCTTT.